These 24 T cell receptor beta chains came from one sample sequenced in a study of CD8 T cells in ankylosing spondylitis. Whole-study findings and limits: One TCR beta motif, made up of several highly homologous variants, appeared characteristic of ankylosing spondylitis blood.

Antigens for these TCRs are unknown. TCRdb re-analysed the 5' RACE reads in MiXCR, keeping a single row per CDR3 protein. The sample has about 540,000 distinct CDR3 sequences; approximately 12% are singletons. The sample comprised blood, either unsorted or a sorted T cell fraction (not recorded which). These receptors were taken from a male donor with ankylosing spondylitis.

The V and J genes are TRBV5-1 and TRBJ2-2; weak D call: TRBD2 (6 bases). Germline CDR1 reads SGHRS; CDR2 reads YFSETQ. CDR3 length equals 17 residues. V lost 4 bases, J lost 2 bases, and 18 bases lay in between. CDR3 nucleotides: TGCGCCAGCAGCCAAGTCCGGGACTCCCAAAACACCGGGGAGCTGTTTTTT. As protein: CASSQVRDSQNTGELFF.

The genes are TRBV2 and TRBJ2-5; perhaps TRBD2 as D (6 bases). The germline V and J ends were trimmed by 4 bases and 5 bases, with 14 bases remaining between them. The germline CDR1 and CDR2 sequences are SNHLY and FYNNEI. This CDR3 region has 14 residues. The CDR3 region is CASSVEGGGETQYF. The CDR3 DNA reads as TGTGCCAGCAGTGTTGAGGGAGGAGGGGAGACCCAGTACTTC.

The chain has TRBV27 and TRBJ1-5; the match to TRBD1 covers 7 bases. CDR3 length: 15 amino acids. V lost 7 bases to trimming and J lost 2 bases; unmatched junction nucleotides: 8. The germline CDR1 and CDR2 sequences are MNHEY and SMNVEV (reference sequence). The CDR3 DNA is TGTGCCAGCACAGGGACAGCAAGGGGCAATCAGCCCCAGCATTTT. Protein: CASTGTARGNQPQHF.

The chain joins TRBV3-1 to TRBJ2-6; no reliable D call. The germline V and J ends were trimmed by 7 bases and 3 bases, with 10 bases remaining between them. The V gene's germline CDR1 is LGHDT and CDR2 YNNKEL (reference sequence). CDR3 length equals 14 residues. The CDR3 spells CASKTILGANVLTF. CDR3 coding DNA: TGTGCCAGCAAAACGATTCTTGGGGCCAACGTCCTGACTTTC.

The table lists this clonotype with a few counts. The rearrangement joins TRBV5-1 to TRBJ2-1, with 14 bases identical to TRBD2. Germline assignment: CDR1 SGHRS and CDR2 YFSETQ. This CDR3 comprises 16 residues. Germline trimming cut 4 bases from V and 9 bases from J; bases unmatched to any gene: 9. The CDR3 loop reads CASSEATSGRGSEQFF. In nucleotides, the CDR3 is TGCGCCAGCAGCGAGGCGACTAGCGGGAGGGGGAGTGAGCAGTTCTTC. Drawing the rest from reference TRBV5-1 and TRBJ2-1, the complete variable domain is KAGVTQTPRYLIKTRGQQVTLSCSPISGHRSVSWYQQTPGQGLQFLFEYFSETQRNKGNFPGRFSGRQFSNSRSEMNVSTLELGDSALYLCASSEATSGRGSEQFFGPGTRLTVL.

This clonotype turned up a few times. V usage is TRBV7-8 and J usage is TRBJ2-1, with 7 bases that match TRBD2. V trimming: 6 bases; J trimming: 9 bases; junction bases outside the gene matches: 14. This CDR3 is built from 15 residues. Germline CDR1 and CDR2: SGHVS and FQNEAQ. This CDR3 is CASRWGGGRIGEQFF. The DNA of the CDR3 is TGTGCCAGCAGGTGGGGGGGAGGACGCATAGGTGAGCAGTTCTTC.

This clonotype was seen only a few times. The rearrangement joins TRBV2 to TRBJ2-7; 7 bases are shared with TRBD1. The CDR3 consists of 15 residues. Unmatched junction bases numbered 9, after V lost 1 base and J lost 6 bases. The germline V gene has CDR1 SNHLY and CDR2 FYNNEI. For the CDR3, the DNA is TGTGCCAGCAGTGAAGGAGACAGGGCGGATGGCGAGCAGTACTTC. This gives the protein CASSEGDRADGEQYF.

This chain links TRBV20-1 with TRBJ1-5; tentatively, D is TRBD1 (6 bases). V lost 2 bases and J lost 5, with 13 bases in between. The CDR3 is made up of 14 amino acids. CDR1 DFQATT and CDR2 SNEGSKA come from the germline V gene (reference sequence). CDR3: CSARREQGYQPQHF. The CDR3 DNA sequence: TGCAGTGCTAGACGTGAACAGGGTTATCAGCCCCAGCATTTT.

The chain carries TRBV6-5 and TRBJ1-3, with a weak D call TRBD1 (6 bases). Germline lookup yields CDR1 MNHEY and CDR2 SVGAGI. The CDR3 has 15 amino acids. V was clipped by 2 bases and J by 6 bases, with 14 bases between them. CDR3 residues: CASSYGQQAQNTIYF. The CDR3 DNA sequence: TGTGCCAGCAGTTACGGACAGCAGGCCCAAAACACCATATATTTT.

This clonotype was picked up many times. The chain recombines TRBV12-3 or TRBV12-4 with TRBJ1-1; D gene uncertain. Trimming took off 6 bases at V and 2 bases at J, with 10 bases between the two ends. This CDR3 contains 13 residues. In DNA form, the CDR3 reads TGTGCCAGCAGGGCTGGCGCCAACACTGAAGCTTTCTTT. Protein: CASRAGANTEAFF.

The chain employs TRBV7-2 and TRBJ2-3; 11 bases line up with TRBD2. V shed 1 base, J shed 3 bases, and the junction held 3 bases outside the gene matches. CDR1 is SGHTA and CDR2 is FQGNSA in the germline V gene. This CDR3 region has 16 residues. The CDR3 DNA is TGTGCCAGCAGCTTAGGGGCTAGCGGGGGGACAGATACGCAGTATTTT. Translating gives CASSLGASGGTDTQYF.

The rearrangement joins TRBV20-1 to TRBJ1-6, with TRBD1 matching 9 bases. This CDR3 is 16 amino acids long. The ends lost 0 bases at V and 10 bases at J; junction bases unmatched: 10. Per germline, CDR1 DFQATT and CDR2 SNEGSKA (reference sequence). The CDR3 region is CSARDEQGAEGSPLHF. The CDR3 region has the DNA TGCAGTGCTAGAGATGAACAGGGGGCCGAGGGGTCACCCCTCCACTTT.

The sample holds a few counts of this clonotype. V gene TRBV11-1 combines with J gene TRBJ2-3; D unclear. Germline V lookup: CDR1 SGHAT, CDR2 FQDESV (reference sequence). The CDR3 spans 14 residues. V lost 5 bases, J lost 4 bases, and 13 bases lay in between. The CDR3 loop is CASSKPTIADTQYF. CDR3 in DNA: TGTGCCAGCAGCAAGCCGACAATTGCAGATACGCAGTATTTT. Complete variable domain (other parts from reference TRBV11-1 and TRBJ2-3): EAEVAQSPRYKITEKSQAVAFWCDPISGHATLYWYRQILGQGPELLVQFQDESVVDDSQLPKDRFSAERLKGVDSTLKIQPAELGDSAMYLCASSKPTIADTQYFGPGTRLTVL.

This clonotype was counted between two and nine times. This rearrangement joins TRBV5-1 to TRBJ2-1; D not resolved. Germline CDR1 SGHRS, CDR2 YFSETQ. The CDR3 consists of 12 residues. Trimming removed 5 bases from V and 8 bases from J, with 11 bases in between. This CDR3 reads CASSRLYDEQFF. The CDR3 nucleotides read TGCGCCAGCAGTCGGTTATACGATGAGCAGTTCTTC.

The chain couples TRBV4-1 to TRBJ1-5, with 9 bases lining up with TRBD1. The CDR3 consists of 14 residues. Germline loops: CDR1 MGHRA, CDR2 YSYEKL. The ends lost 5 bases at V and 7 bases at J; junction bases unmatched: 6. The CDR3 loop reads CASSYGQGKQPQHF. The DNA for the CDR3 is TGCGCCAGCAGCTACGGACAGGGGAAACAGCCCCAGCATTTT.

The V and J genes are TRBV12-3 or TRBV12-4 and TRBJ1-3; no firm D call. Deletions cut 2 bases from V and 2 bases from J, with 7 bases between. The CDR3 covers 14 residues. As DNA, the CDR3 is TGTGCCAGCAGTTTAACATTAGCTGGAAACACCATATATTTT. It specifies CASSLTLAGNTIYF.

The chain carries TRBV30 and TRBJ2-3, with D perhaps TRBD2 (5 bases). This CDR3 is 15 amino acids long. Germline-derived CDR1 and CDR2 are GTSNPN and SVGIG (reference sequence). Trimming took 1 base from V and 0 from J, leaving 11 bases between them. The CDR3 reads CAWSEVDFSTDTQYF. CDR3 DNA sequence: TGTGCCTGGAGTGAGGTGGACTTTAGCACAGATACGCAGTATTTT.

This clonotype came up a few times. The chain employs TRBV3-1 and TRBJ2-1; a possible D gene is TRBD2 (5 bases). V was pared by 4 bases and J by 4 bases, with 14 bases between. There are 15 residues in the CDR3. Germline assignment: CDR1 LGHDT and CDR2 YNNKEL (reference sequence). In nucleotides, the CDR3 is TGTGCCAGCAGCCTCCTAAGCGGAACTTACAATGAGCAGTTCTTC. Amino acids: CASSLLSGTYNEQFF.

This sequence joins TRBV20-1 and TRBJ2-5; 14 nucleotides line up with TRBD2. The CDR3 is 16 amino acids. CDR1 is DFQATT, CDR2 SNEGSKA, per germline (reference sequence). The CDR3 DNA reads TGCACTGCGAGACCCCTGACTAGCGGGAGGGTAGAGACCCAGTACTTC. It is translated as CTARPLTSGRVETQYF.

The rearrangement uses TRBV5-1 and TRBJ1-2; TRBD1 is a possible D gene (6 bases). CDR3 length: 13 amino acids. Germline V lookup: CDR1 SGHRS, CDR2 YFSETQ. V was trimmed by 1 base and J by 5 bases, leaving 9 bases between them. The CDR3 sequence is CASSLRQEYGYTF. CDR3 nucleotide sequence: TGCGCCAGCAGCTTGAGACAGGAATATGGCTACACCTTC. Filled out from reference TRBV5-1 and TRBJ1-2, the complete variable domain reads KAGVTQTPRYLIKTRGQQVTLSCSPISGHRSVSWYQQTPGQGLQFLFEYFSETQRNKGNFPGRFSGRQFSNSRSEMNVSTLELGDSALYLCASSLRQEYGYTFGSGTRLTVV.

This clonotype was seen repeatedly, ten times or more. The chain couples TRBV4-2 to TRBJ2-3; weak D call: TRBD2 (6 bases). V lost 1 base to trimming and J lost 1 base, with 12 bases between them. CDR1 is LGHNA, CDR2 YNFKEQ, per germline. The CDR3 is made up of 16 amino acids. CDR3 sequence: CASSQGREWGTDTQYF. The CDR3 region has the DNA TGTGCCAGCAGCCAAGGCCGGGAGTGGGGCACAGATACGCAGTATTTT.

This clonotype showed up just a few times. The chain has TRBV29-1 and TRBJ1-1; D perhaps matches TRBD1 (5 bases). The CDR3 extends over 12 amino acids. Germline V lookup: CDR1 SQVTM, CDR2 ANQGSEA. Trimming removed 4 bases at V and 2 bases at J, with 8 bases between. The DNA for the CDR3 is TGCAGCGTTGCGGGACCAAACACTGAAGCTTTCTTT. Its translation is CSVAGPNTEAFF.

This clonotype was seen a few times. The gene calls are TRBV7-9 and TRBJ1-1; 7 bases fit TRBD1. This CDR3 has 12 amino acids. Germline V gene sequence: CDR1 SEHNR, CDR2 FQNEAQ (reference sequence). V gave up 7 bases and J gave up 9 bases; unmatched junction bases: 8. The CDR3 loop reads CASTQGGGKAFF. CDR3 coding DNA: TGTGCCAGCACCCAGGGGGGAGGGAAAGCTTTCTTT. Supplemented by reference TRBV7-9 and TRBJ1-1, the full variable domain reads DTGVSQNPRHKITKRGQNVTFRCDPISEHNRLYWYRQTLGQGPEFLTYFQNEAQLEKSRLLSDRFSAERPKGSFSTLEIQRTEQGDSAMYLCASTQGGGKAFFGQGTRLTVV.

This clonotype has a single count. The genes are TRBV5-1 and TRBJ2-2, with D perhaps given as TRBD1 or TRBD2 (5 bases each). The CDR3 sequence is 17 residues long. Trimming pared 4 bases from V and 1 base from J, leaving 17 bases between. Germline V CDR1 and CDR2: SGHRS, YFSETQ. The CDR3 DNA follows: TGCGCCAGCAGCCCCCCCGCCAGGGCGGGGAACACCGGGGAGCTGTTTTTT. It translates to CASSPPARAGNTGELFF.